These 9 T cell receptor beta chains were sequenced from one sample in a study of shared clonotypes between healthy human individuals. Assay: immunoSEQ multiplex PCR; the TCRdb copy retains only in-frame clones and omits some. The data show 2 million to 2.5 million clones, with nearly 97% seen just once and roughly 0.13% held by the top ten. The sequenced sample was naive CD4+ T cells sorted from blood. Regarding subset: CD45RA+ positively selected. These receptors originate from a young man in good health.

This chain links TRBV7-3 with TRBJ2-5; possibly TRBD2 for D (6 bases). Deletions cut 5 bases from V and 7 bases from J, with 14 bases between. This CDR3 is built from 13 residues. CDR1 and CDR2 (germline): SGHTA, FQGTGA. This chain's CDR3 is CASSQRPEGTQYF. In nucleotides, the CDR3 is TGTGCCAGCAGCCAAAGACCGGAGGGGACCCAGTACTTC.

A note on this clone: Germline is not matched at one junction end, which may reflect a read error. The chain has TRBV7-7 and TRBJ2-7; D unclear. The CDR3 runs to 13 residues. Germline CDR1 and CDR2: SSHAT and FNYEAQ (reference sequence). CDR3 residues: CASSLGFSYEQYF. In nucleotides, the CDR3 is TGTGCTAGCAGCTTAGGGTTCTCCTACGAGCAGTACTTC. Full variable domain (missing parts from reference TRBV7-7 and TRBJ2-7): GAGVSQSPRYKVTKRGQDVTLRCDPISSHATLYWYQQALGQGPEFLTYFNYEAQPDKSGLPSDRFSAERPEGSISTLTIQRTEQRDSAMYRCASSLGFSYEQYFGPGTRLTVT.

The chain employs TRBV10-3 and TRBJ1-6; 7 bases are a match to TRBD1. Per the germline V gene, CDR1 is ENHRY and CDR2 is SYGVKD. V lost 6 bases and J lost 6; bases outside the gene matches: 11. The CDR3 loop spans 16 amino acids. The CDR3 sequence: CAIRPQGSISNSPLHF. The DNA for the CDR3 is TGTGCCATCAGACCACAGGGGTCTATAAGTAATTCACCCCTCCACTTT.

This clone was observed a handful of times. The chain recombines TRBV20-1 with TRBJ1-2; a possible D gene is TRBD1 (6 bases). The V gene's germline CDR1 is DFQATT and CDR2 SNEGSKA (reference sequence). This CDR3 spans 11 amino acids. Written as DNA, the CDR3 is TGCTCCCCAAAGGCAGGGGTCGGCTACACCTTC. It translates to CSPKAGVGYTF.

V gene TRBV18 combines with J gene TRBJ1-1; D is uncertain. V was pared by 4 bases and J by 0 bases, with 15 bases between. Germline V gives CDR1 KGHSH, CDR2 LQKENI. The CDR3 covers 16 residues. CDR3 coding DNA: TGTGCCAGCTCACGAGACGTGTCGGATTTGAACACTGAAGCTTTCTTT. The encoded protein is CASSRDVSDLNTEAFF.

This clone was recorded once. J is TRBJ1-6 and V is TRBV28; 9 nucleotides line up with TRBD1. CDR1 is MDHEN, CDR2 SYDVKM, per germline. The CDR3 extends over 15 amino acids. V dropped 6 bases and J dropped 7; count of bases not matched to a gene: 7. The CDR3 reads CASRPQGAQNSPLHF. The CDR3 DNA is TGTGCCAGCAGACCACAGGGGGCGCAAAATTCACCCCTCCACTTT.

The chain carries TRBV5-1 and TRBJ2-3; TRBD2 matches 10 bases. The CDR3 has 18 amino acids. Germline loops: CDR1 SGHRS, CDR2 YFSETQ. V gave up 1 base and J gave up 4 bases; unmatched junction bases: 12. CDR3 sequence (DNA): TGCGCCAGCAGCTTGCGTCCTAGCGGGGGAACCGTCCCAGATACGCAGTATTTT. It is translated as CASSLRPSGGTVPDTQYF.

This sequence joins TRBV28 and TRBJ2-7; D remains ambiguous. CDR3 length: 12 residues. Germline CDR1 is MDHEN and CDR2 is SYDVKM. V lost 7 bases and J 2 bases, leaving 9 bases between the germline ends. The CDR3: CASTSPPYEQYF. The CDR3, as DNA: TGTGCCAGCACCTCTCCCCCCTACGAGCAGTACTTC.

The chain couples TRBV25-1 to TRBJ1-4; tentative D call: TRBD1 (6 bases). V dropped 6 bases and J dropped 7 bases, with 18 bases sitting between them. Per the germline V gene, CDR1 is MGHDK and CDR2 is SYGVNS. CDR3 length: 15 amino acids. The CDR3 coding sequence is TGTGCCAGCAGGGGCGGGGCAGGGGAGAGTGAAAAACTGTTTTTT. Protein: CASRGGAGESEKLFF.